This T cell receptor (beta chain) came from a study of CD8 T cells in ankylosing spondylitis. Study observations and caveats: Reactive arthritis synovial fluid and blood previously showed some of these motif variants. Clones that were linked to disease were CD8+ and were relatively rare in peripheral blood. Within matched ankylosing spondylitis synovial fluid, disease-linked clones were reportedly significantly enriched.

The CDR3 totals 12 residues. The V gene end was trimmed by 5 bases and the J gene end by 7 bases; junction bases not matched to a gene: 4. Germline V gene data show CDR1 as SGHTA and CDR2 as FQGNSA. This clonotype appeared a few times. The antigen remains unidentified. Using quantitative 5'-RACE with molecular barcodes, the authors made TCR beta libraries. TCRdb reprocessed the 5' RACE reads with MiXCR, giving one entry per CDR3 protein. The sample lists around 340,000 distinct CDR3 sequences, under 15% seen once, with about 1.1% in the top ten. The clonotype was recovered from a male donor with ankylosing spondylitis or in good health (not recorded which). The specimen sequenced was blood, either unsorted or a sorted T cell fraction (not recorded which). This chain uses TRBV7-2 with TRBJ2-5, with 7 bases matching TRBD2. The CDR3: CASSRDYSTQYF. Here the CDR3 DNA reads TGTGCCAGCAGCCGGGACTACTCGACCCAGTACTTC.